The 19 T cell receptor beta chains below come from one sample, sequenced in a study of CD8+ T cells in alopecia areata (dated by TCRdb to the late 2010s). Read against the paper, the sample's time point label means: baseline before oral tofacitinib. Library creation used the immunoSEQ multiplex PCR assay. RNA was extracted from all samples and reverse transcribed into cDNA as template for TCR sequencing. TCRdb carries this immuneACCESS record with in-frame sequences only. Its versions omit some clonotypes, under half of them owing to an unresolved V gene in the studies checked, with the rest unexplained. Here the sample has about 180,000 clones; roughly 60% occur a single time. The ten largest clones represent over 1.5% of the sample. The sequencing used CD4+ T cells sorted from blood, collected at week 0. The receptor source for this set is a human donor with alopecia areata.

The chain combines TRBV18 with TRBJ2-1, with a weak D call TRBD2 (5 bases). V dropped 0 bases and J dropped 8 bases, with 11 bases sitting between them. The length of the CDR3 is 14 residues. The germline gives CDR1 KGHSH, CDR2 LQKENI. DNA for the CDR3: TGTGCCAGCTCACCACCTTCAGTGGGAGATGAGCAGTTCTTC. This sequence encodes CASSPPSVGDEQFF. The full variable domain, with the rest looked up from reference TRBV18 and TRBJ2-1, is NAGVMQNPRHLVRRRGQEARLRCSPMKGHSHVYWYRQLPEEGLKFMVYLQKENIIDESGMPKERFSAEFPKEGPSILRIQQVVRGDSAAYFCASSPPSVGDEQFFGPGTRLTVL.

The chain recombines TRBV29-1 with TRBJ1-2, with D uncertain. CDR1 is SQVTM, CDR2 ANQGSEA, per germline. V shed 5 bases and J shed 7 bases, with 5 bases lying between them. CDR3 length: 9 amino acids. The CDR3 loop is CSVKGGYTF. CDR3 bases: TGCAGCGTTAAAGGTGGCTACACCTTC.

This clone was picked up one time. The rearrangement links TRBV29-1 to TRBJ2-7, with 12 bases lining up with TRBD1. Losses at the gene ends were 5 bases for V and 6 bases for J; bases not matched to a gene: 5. This CDR3 has 13 residues. CDR1 and CDR2 from the germline V gene are SQVTM and ANQGSEA. The CDR3 spells CSVRAGQGAEQYF. The CDR3, as DNA: TGCAGCGTTAGGGCGGGACAGGGGGCCGAGCAGTACTTC.

The gene calls are TRBV29-1 and TRBJ1-1; D remains ambiguous. Trimming removed 4 bases from V and 3 bases from J, with 9 bases in between. This CDR3 spans 12 amino acids. The germline gives CDR1 SQVTM, CDR2 ANQGSEA. For the CDR3, the DNA is TGCAGCGTTGGGGGAATTTACACTGAAGCTTTCTTT. Protein product: CSVGGIYTEAFF.

This clone has only a few counts. The V call is TRBV19, the J call TRBJ1-5; weak D call: TRBD1 (5 bases). There are 18 residues in the CDR3. CDR1 LNHDA and CDR2 SQIVND come from the germline V gene (reference sequence). The V and J ends lost 0 bases and 3 bases respectively, with 18 bases between them. CDR3 bases: TGTGCCAGTAGTATAGATTTCGGCTCGGCAGGGCTCAATCAGCCCCAGCATTTT. Its protein product is CASSIDFGSAGLNQPQHF.

The rearrangement uses TRBV30 and TRBJ1-1, with TRBD1 identical over 9 bases. The CDR3 covers 11 residues. V lost 8 bases to trimming and J lost 11 bases; unmatched junction nucleotides: 9. CDR1 and CDR2 from the germline V gene are GTSNPN and SVGIG (reference sequence). The CDR3 spells CATDRGTGAFF. CDR3 nucleotides: TGTGCCACGGATAGGGGGACAGGGGCTTTCTTT.

The V gene is TRBV27, the J gene TRBJ1-2; weak D call: TRBD1 (5 bases). Between the trimmed V and J ends, which lost 6 bases and 8 bases, there was a span of 19 bases. Germline V lookup: CDR1 MNHEY, CDR2 SMNVEV (reference sequence). This CDR3 contains 14 residues. CDR3 residues: CASSLTDSYGGYTF. In DNA, the CDR3 is TGTGCCAGCAGCCTGACCGACAGCTATGGCGGCTACACCTTC.

The table lists this clone with a few counts. The genes are TRBV29-1 and TRBJ2-7; D might be TRBD1 or TRBD2, each matching 5 bases. The V gene's germline CDR1 is SQVTM and CDR2 ANQGSEA. CDR3 size: 14 residues. V was cut by 6 bases and J by 7 bases, with 22 bases left in between. Here the CDR3 reads CSVVRDPRSGEQYF. CDR3 in DNA: TGCAGCGTAGTCCGGGACCCAAGATCGGGAGAGCAGTACTTC.

This clone was seen only once. V gene TRBV9 combines with J gene TRBJ2-3, with 10 bases fitting TRBD1. The CDR3 sequence is 19 residues long. Germline values: CDR1 SGDLS, CDR2 YYNGEE. V gave up 0 bases and J gave up 1 base; unmatched junction bases: 11. The CDR3 reads CASSVGVWGQGLGTDTQYF. The DNA of the CDR3 is TGTGCCAGCAGCGTAGGGGTATGGGGACAGGGGTTGGGCACAGATACGCAGTATTTT.

The CDR3, as DNA: TGTGCCAGCTCGTGGGGCACGAACACCGGGGAGCTGTTTTTT. The encoded protein is CASSWGTNTGELFF. The gene calls are TRBV6-5 and TRBJ2-2; TRBD1 is a possible D gene (5 bases). Germline CDR1 and CDR2: MNHEY and SVGAGI. CDR3 size: 14 residues. V dropped 8 bases and J dropped 0 bases, with 10 bases sitting between them.

This clone was seen more than once but under ten times. The CDR3 DNA follows: TGTGCCAGCAGCTTAATGCGGCAGAACACTGAAGCTTTCTTT. Translation gives CASSLMRQNTEAFF. This chain links TRBV7-6 with TRBJ1-1; D is unresolved. Looked up from germline, CDR1 is SGHVS and CDR2 is FNYEAQ. Trimming removed 2 bases at V and 1 base at J, with 8 bases between. CDR3 length equals 14 residues.

The chain is built from TRBV19 and TRBJ1-4; 9 positions match TRBD1. Germline V gene sequence: CDR1 LNHDA, CDR2 SQIVND (reference sequence). Trimming took 7 bases from V and 4 from J; bases not matched to a gene: 1. The CDR3 is made up of 13 amino acids. As DNA, the CDR3 is TGTGCCAGTAAGGACAGGGGTAATGAAAAACTGTTTTTT. Translated, it gives CASKDRGNEKLFF.

This chain uses TRBV14 with TRBJ2-1; no clear D. Germline V gene sequence: CDR1 SGHDN, CDR2 FVKESK. CDR3 length: 13 amino acids. Deletions cut 3 bases from V and 9 bases from J, with 12 bases between. For the CDR3, the DNA is TGTGCCAGCAGCCACCCAGCATCCCCTGAGCAGTTCTTC. This sequence encodes CASSHPASPEQFF. The whole variable domain, filled in from reference TRBV14 and TRBJ2-1, reads EAGVTQFPSHSVIEKGQTVTLRCDPISGHDNLYWYRRVMGKEIKFLLHFVKESKQDESGMPNNRFLAERTGGTYSTLKVQPAELEDSGVYFCASSHPASPEQFFGPGTRLTVL.

V gene TRBV19 combines with J gene TRBJ1-5; 10 nucleotides align to TRBD1. V shed 5 bases and J 6 bases; nucleotides not matched to a gene: 10. Germline V gene data show CDR1 as LNHDA and CDR2 as SQIVND (reference sequence). This CDR3 spans 16 amino acids. The CDR3 DNA is TGTGCCAGTAGTGCCAGCCGGGACAGGGGAATTCAGCCCCAGCATTTT. The encoded protein is CASSASRDRGIQPQHF.

This chain uses TRBV11-2 with TRBJ1-1; D might be TRBD1 (5 bases). Trimming shortened V by 0 bases and J by 6 bases, and 11 bases separated the two germline ends. The CDR3 extends over 14 amino acids. Germline CDR1 reads SGHAT; CDR2 reads FQNNGV. CDR3 sequence (DNA): TGTGCCAGCAGCTTAGAGGGTGACAGCGCTGAAGCTTTCTTT. The encoded protein is CASSLEGDSAEAFF.

The chain recombines TRBV30 with TRBJ2-1; D is ambiguous. Germline V gives CDR1 GTSNPN, CDR2 SVGIG (reference sequence). V shed 3 bases and J shed 10 bases, with 19 bases lying between them. CDR3 length: 14 residues. The CDR3 reads CAWSGDSNVWEQFF. DNA of the CDR3: TGTGCCTGGAGCGGTGACTCCAACGTTTGGGAGCAGTTCTTC.

This clone was seen more than once but under ten times. The chain uses TRBV29-1 and TRBJ2-7; D may be TRBD2 (5 bases). The germline V gene has CDR1 SQVTM and CDR2 ANQGSEA. The V end was cut by 1 base, the J end by 7 bases, with 20 bases between. This CDR3 region has 15 residues. The CDR3 DNA follows: TGCAGCGTTGAAGTCCCTCTTAGCGCCTCGGGAGAGCAGTACTTC. Protein: CSVEVPLSASGEQYF.

The chain is built from TRBV5-6 and TRBJ2-7; TRBD2 matches 7 bases. Germline V gene sequence: CDR1 SGHDT, CDR2 YYEEEE. V lost 2 bases and J lost 3; bases outside the gene matches: 5. CDR3 size: 14 residues. The CDR3, as DNA: TGTGCCAGCAGCTTCGGGGGAGGGTACTACGAGCAGTACTTC. Translated, it gives CASSFGGGYYEQYF. The complete variable domain, with remaining parts taken from reference TRBV5-6 and TRBJ2-7, reads DAGVTQSPTHLIKTRGQQVTLRCSPKSGHDTVSWYQQALGQGPQFIFQYYEEEERQRGNFPDRFSGHQFPNYSSELNVNALLLGDSALYLCASSFGGGYYEQYFGPGTRLTVT.

This clone was observed a few times. The V and J genes are TRBV4-2 and TRBJ2-7; D is perhaps TRBD2 (5 bases). Germline V gives CDR1 LGHNA, CDR2 YNFKEQ. Trimming stripped 0 bases from V and 7 bases from J, with 10 bases between. The CDR3 runs 13 residues. In nucleotides, the CDR3 is TGTGCCAGCAGCCAAGATGGAGGAGATGAGCAGTACTTC. It codes for CASSQDGGDEQYF.